This TCR beta chain was sequenced during a study of OX40 agonist ivuxolimab in advanced cancers. Sequenced by immunoSEQ multiplex PCR; TCRdb stores in-frame clones only, minus some. Of about 40,000 clones detected, 88% appear once; the ten largest clones hold 20% to 30%. The CDR3 is made up of 15 amino acids. V was pared by 2 bases and J by 2 bases, with 11 bases between. Germline CDR1 SGHDT, CDR2 YYEEEE. This chain links TRBV5-6 with TRBJ1-5; perhaps TRBD1 as D (5 bases). The TCR comes from an adult with an advanced solid tumor such as melanoma, head and neck, liver or kidney cancer. Sequences were derived from CD4+ or CD8+ T cells sorted from blood, sampled in a trial of the OX40 agonist ivuxolimab. This CDR3 reads CASSFQWGGNQPQHF. As DNA, the CDR3 is TGTGCCAGCAGCTTCCAGTGGGGGGGCAATCAGCCCCAGCATTTT.